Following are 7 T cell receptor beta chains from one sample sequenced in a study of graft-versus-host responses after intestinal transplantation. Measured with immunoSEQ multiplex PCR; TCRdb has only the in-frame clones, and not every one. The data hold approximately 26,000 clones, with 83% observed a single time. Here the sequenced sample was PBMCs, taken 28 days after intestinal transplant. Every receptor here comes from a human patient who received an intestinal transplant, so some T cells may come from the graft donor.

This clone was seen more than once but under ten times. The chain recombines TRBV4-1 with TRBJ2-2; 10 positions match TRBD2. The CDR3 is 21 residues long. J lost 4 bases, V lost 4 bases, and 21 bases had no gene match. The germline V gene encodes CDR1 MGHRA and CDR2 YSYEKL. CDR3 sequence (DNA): TGCGCCAGCAGCCCCAACCCGGGGATTATGGCTAGCGGGAGTGTCACCGGGGAGCTGTTTTTT. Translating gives CASSPNPGIMASGSVTGELFF.

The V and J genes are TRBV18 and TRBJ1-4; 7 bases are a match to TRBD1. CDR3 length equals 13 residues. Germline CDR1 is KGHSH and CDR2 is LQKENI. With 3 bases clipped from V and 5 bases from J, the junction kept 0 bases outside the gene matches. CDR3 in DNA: TGTGCCAGCTCACCCAGGGGGAATGAAAAACTGTTTTTT. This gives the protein CASSPRGNEKLFF.

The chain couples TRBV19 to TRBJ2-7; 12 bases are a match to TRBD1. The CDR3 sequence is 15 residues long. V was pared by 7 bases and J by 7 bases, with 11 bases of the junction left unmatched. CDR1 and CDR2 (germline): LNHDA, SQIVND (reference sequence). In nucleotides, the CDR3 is TGTGCCAGTAAGCGCGGGACAGGGGGCGATGGGGAGCAGTACTTC. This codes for CASKRGTGGDGEQYF.

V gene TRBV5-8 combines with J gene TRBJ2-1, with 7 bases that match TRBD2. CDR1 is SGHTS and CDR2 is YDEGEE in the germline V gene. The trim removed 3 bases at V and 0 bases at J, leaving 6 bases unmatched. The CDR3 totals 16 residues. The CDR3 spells CASSYGLGSSYNEQFF. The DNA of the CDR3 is TGTGCCAGCAGCTACGGACTAGGGAGCTCCTACAATGAGCAGTTCTTC.

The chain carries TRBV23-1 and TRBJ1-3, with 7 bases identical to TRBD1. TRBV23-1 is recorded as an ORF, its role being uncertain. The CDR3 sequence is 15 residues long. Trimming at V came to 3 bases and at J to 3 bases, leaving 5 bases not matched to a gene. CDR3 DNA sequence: TGCGCCAGCAGTCAGACAGGGTTATATGGAAACACCATATATTTT. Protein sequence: CASSQTGLYGNTIYF.

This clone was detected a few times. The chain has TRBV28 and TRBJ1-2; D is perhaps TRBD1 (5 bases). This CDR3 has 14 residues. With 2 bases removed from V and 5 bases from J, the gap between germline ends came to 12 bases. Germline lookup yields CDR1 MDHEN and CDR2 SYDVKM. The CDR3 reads CASSLKRGAYGYTF. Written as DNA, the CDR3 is TGTGCCAGCAGTTTAAAGAGGGGCGCTTATGGCTACACCTTC.

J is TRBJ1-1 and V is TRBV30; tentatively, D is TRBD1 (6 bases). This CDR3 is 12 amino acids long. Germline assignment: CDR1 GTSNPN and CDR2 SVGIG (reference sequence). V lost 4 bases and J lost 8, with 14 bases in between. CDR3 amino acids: CAWTKRDREAFF. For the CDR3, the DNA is TGTGCCTGGACGAAAAGAGACAGGGAAGCTTTCTTT.